Below are 8 T cell receptor beta chains sequenced from a single sample in a study of T cell repertoires in cytomegalovirus infection. No antigen has been assigned to these receptors. Each CDR3 protein is one row after TCRdb ran MiXCR on the reads. The sample contains about 110,000 distinct CDR3 sequences, around 28% of which appear only once. The sequenced sample was CD8+ T cells from cultured PBMCs, obtained from culture after CMV antigen stimulation. All receptors come from a human donor in good health (CMV status not recorded). Some clones in this sample may be carry-over from other donors' samples.

The chain carries TRBV6-1 and TRBJ1-1; D perhaps matches TRBD1 (5 bases). The germline gives CDR1 MNHNS, CDR2 SASEGT. The length of the CDR3 is 13 residues. The V end lost 5 bases, the J end lost 0 bases, and 7 bases lay between the germline ends. In DNA, the CDR3 is TGTGCCAGCAGTCGCAGGGTGAACACTGAAGCTTTCTTT. This codes for CASSRRVNTEAFF.

DNA for the CDR3: TGTGCCAGCGGCGAACCGCTAGCTATGAGGGGTGACCTGAACACTGAAGCTTTCTTT. It specifies CASGEPLAMRGDLNTEAFF. The V gene is TRBV6-5, the J gene TRBJ1-1; D is perhaps TRBD1 (5 bases). The germline CDR1 and CDR2 sequences are MNHEY and SVGAGI. Trimming cost V 8 bases and J 0 bases, with 28 bases left between them. There are 19 residues in the CDR3.

The chain combines TRBV12-3 or TRBV12-4 with TRBJ2-3, with 7 bases fitting TRBD2. The J segment lost 3 bases and the V segment lost 4 bases, leaving 10 bases of the junction unmatched. This CDR3 spans 16 amino acids. The CDR3 reads CASSSRKGGSTDTQYF. The CDR3 DNA follows: TGTGCCAGCAGTTCCCGAAAGGGAGGGAGTACAGATACGCAGTATTTT.

This clonotype was recorded a few times. This chain connects TRBV5-1 to TRBJ2-1; D may be TRBD1 (5 bases). V was trimmed by 2 bases and J by 6 bases, leaving 9 bases between them. This CDR3 has 13 residues. The germline V gene encodes CDR1 SGHRS and CDR2 YFSETQ. Here the CDR3 DNA reads TGCGCCAGCAGCTTATCAGGGTTCAATGAGCAGTTCTTC. As protein: CASSLSGFNEQFF.

Notes on this clonotype: A much larger clone differs by one base, so this may be a read error. The chain joins TRBV7-9 to TRBJ2-1; D gene ambiguous. CDR3 length: 16 residues. Germline V CDR1 and CDR2: SEHNR, FQNEAQ (reference sequence). The CDR3 DNA is TGTGCCAGCAGCTTAGACTTGTCAAGCTCCTACAATAAGCAGTTCTTC. This codes for CASSLDLSSSYNKQFF.

The rearrangement joins TRBV5-4 to TRBJ2-2, with TRBD1 matching 11 bases. In germline, CDR1 is SGHNT, CDR2 YYREEE (reference sequence). The CDR3 is 17 amino acids. Trimming at V came to 4 bases and at J to 4 bases, leaving 9 bases not matched to a gene. For the CDR3, the DNA is TGTGCCAGCAGCCCTCTAGGGGGGACAGGGGGCACCGGGGAGCTGTTTTTT. Translating it yields CASSPLGGTGGTGELFF. Full variable domain (outside the CDR3, taken from reference TRBV5-4 and TRBJ2-2): ETGVTQSPTHLIKTRGQQVTLRCSSQSGHNTVSWYQQALGQGPQFIFQYYREEENGRGNFPPRFSGLQFPNYSSELNVNALELDDSALYLCASSPLGGTGGTGELFFGEGSRLTVL.

The CDR3, as DNA: TGCGCCAGCAGCCATAACGGGATGCCCTACGAGCAGTACTTC. It yields the protein CASSHNGMPYEQYF. The rearrangement links TRBV4-1 to TRBJ2-7; TRBD2 might be the D (5 bases). CDR1 is MGHRA and CDR2 is YSYEKL in the germline V gene. Trimming pared 3 bases from V and 2 bases from J, leaving 11 bases between. This CDR3 comprises 14 residues.

The gene calls are TRBV27 and TRBJ2-5; a possible D gene is TRBD1 (5 bases). In germline, CDR1 is MNHEY, CDR2 SMNVEV (reference sequence). V was pared by 5 bases and J by 5 bases, with 12 bases between. CDR3 length: 13 amino acids. The CDR3 region is CASSQGVWETQYF. The CDR3 region has the DNA TGTGCCAGCAGTCAAGGGGTGTGGGAGACCCAGTACTTC.